This TCR beta chain was observed in a study of response to subunit inactivated influenza vaccine. Study results and limitations: Every seasonal influenza vaccination brings in few new T cells, the authors suggested.

This clonotype was detected only a few times. Antigen: not known. TCRdb recomputed calls from the RT-PCR reads with MiXCR, one row per CDR3 protein. The top ten hold about an eighth of the sample, which has approximately 530,000 distinct CDR3 sequences, approximately 13% seen once. V shed 1 base and J shed 0 bases, with 13 bases lying between them. The CDR3 runs 17 residues. This specimen was PBMCs from blood, taken roughly 47 days after vaccination. This receptor was obtained from a man over 45 who received an inactivated influenza vaccine. The chain uses TRBV12-3 or TRBV12-4 and TRBJ2-1, with a weak D call TRBD2 (7 bases). CDR3 sequence (DNA): TGTGCCAGCAGTTTAGAGTTAGGGGGGGCCTCCTACAATGAGCAGTTCTTC. Translation gives CASSLELGGASYNEQFF.